This T cell receptor beta chain originates from a study of cytomegalovirus exposure and HLA in healthy donors. Study-level background: Roughly 80% of 300 to 450 genotyped donors fell in the Caucasian-associated ancestry cluster. Findings and limits, study-wide: A classifier reportedly called cytomegalovirus status with high sensitivity and specificity. Reports indicate that TCR beta sequences accurately predicted the HLA-A and HLA-B alleles of most subjects.

Germline CDR1 reads KGHSH; CDR2 reads LQKENI. The CDR3 totals 17 residues. V dropped 4 bases and J dropped 4; count of bases not matched to a gene: 11. To note about this clone: Its antigen is undetermined.

PCR primers comprised 60 Vbeta and 13 Jbeta primers. Libraries were prepared by immunoSEQ multiplex PCR; TCRdb keeps only in-frame clonotypes and omits some of them. The sample holds 74,000 or so clones, approximately 71% seen once. The specimen sequenced was PBMCs. The chain employs TRBV18 and TRBJ2-2; 8 nucleotides agree with TRBD1. The receptor's source is a woman in her thirties or forties in good health and CMV-seronegative. The CDR3 sequence: CASSHNVGQGATGELFF. DNA of the CDR3: TGTGCCAGCTCACACAACGTTGGACAGGGAGCCACCGGGGAGCTGTTTTTT.